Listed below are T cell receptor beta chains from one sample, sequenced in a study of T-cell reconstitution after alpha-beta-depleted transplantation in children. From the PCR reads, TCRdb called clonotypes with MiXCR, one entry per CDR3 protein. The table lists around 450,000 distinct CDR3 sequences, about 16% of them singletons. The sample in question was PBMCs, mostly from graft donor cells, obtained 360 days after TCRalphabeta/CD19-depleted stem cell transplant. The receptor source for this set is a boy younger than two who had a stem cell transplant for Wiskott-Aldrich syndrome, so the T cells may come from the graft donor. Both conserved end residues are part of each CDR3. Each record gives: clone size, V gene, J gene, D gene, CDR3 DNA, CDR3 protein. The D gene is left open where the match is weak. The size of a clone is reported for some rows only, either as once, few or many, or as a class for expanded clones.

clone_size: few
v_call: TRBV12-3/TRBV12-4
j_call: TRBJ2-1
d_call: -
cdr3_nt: TGTGCCAGCAGCCGGGACCGTGGGTACAATGAGCAGTTCTTC
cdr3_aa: CASSRDRGYNEQFF

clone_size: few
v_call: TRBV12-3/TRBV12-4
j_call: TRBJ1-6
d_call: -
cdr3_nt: TGTGCCAGCACCCGGTGGGGTTCACCCCTCCACTTT
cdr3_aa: CASTRWGSPLHF

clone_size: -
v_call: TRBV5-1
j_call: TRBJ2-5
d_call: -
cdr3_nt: TGCGCCAGCAGCTCACAGGTGAACCACAAAGAGACCCAGTACTTC
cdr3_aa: CASSSQVNHKETQYF

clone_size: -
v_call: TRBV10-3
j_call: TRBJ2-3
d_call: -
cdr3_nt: TGTGCCATCAGTGCAACAGGTATCCCCACAGATACGCAGTATTTT
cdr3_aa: CAISATGIPTDTQYF

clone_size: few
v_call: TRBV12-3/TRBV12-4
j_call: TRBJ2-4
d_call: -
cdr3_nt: TGTGCCAGCAGTTTAGCGATGCAGCAGAATTCCAAAAACATTCAGTACTTC
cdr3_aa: CASSLAMQQNSKNIQYF

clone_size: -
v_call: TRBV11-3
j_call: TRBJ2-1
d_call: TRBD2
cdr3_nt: TGTGCCAGCACCCGTCTCAGCGGGAGGGTGGGTGAGCAGTTCTTC
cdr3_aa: CASTRLSGRVGEQFF

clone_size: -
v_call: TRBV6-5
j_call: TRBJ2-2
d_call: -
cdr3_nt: TGTGCCAGCAGTTACGGGGGGGCGGTCGGGGAGCTGTTTTTT
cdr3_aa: CASSYGGAVGELFF

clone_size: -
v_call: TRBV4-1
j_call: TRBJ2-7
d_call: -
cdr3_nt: TGCGCCAGCAGCCAAGGTGCGCCTAGCTCCTACGAGCAGTACTTC
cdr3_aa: CASSQGAPSSYEQYF

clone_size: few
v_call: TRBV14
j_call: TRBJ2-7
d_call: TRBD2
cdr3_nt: TGTGCCAGCAGCCAAGAAAGATGGACTAGCGGGATCTCCGAGCAGTACTTC
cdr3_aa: CASSQERWTSGISEQYF

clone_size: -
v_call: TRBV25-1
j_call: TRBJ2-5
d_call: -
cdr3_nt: TGTGCCAGCAGTTCGGTAAAGACCCAGTACTTC
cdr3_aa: CASSSVKTQYF

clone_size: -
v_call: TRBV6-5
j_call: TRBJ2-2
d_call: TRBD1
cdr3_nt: TGTGCCAGCAGTTACTCGATCGGGACAGGCCGCACCGGGGAGCTGTTTTTT
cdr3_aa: CASSYSIGTGRTGELFF

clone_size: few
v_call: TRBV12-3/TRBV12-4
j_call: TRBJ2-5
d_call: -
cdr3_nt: TGTGCCAGCAGTTCCCAGACCGAAGAGACCCAGTACTTC
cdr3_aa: CASSSQTEETQYF

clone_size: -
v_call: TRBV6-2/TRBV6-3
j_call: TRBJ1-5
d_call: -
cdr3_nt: TGTGCCAGCTCCCTCCAGCGGGGAATCTTTCAGCCCCAGCATTTT
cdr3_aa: CASSLQRGIFQPQHF

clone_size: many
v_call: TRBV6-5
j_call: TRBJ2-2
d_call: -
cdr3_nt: TGTGCCAGCAGTTACTCGATCCATTCTAACACCGGGGAGCTGTTTTTT
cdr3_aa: CASSYSIHSNTGELFF

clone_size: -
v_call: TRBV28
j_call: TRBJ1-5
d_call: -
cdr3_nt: TGTGCCAGCAGCTCAGCCGGGACAAGGGCCAATCAGCCCCAGCATTTT
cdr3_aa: CASSSAGTRANQPQHF

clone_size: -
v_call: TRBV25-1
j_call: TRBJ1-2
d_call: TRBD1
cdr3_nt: TGTGCCAGCAGTCATAGGACAGGGGCAGAGGGCTACACCTTC
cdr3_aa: CASSHRTGAEGYTF

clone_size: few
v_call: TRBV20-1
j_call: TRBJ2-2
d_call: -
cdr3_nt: TGCAGTGCTAGAGACGTGGGAGCCGGGAGAGGGGAGCTGTTTTTT
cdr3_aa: CSARDVGAGRGELFF

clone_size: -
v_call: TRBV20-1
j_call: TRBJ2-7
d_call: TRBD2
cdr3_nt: TGCAGTGCTAGCGGGAGGGCCTCCTACGAGCAGTACTTC
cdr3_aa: CSASGRASYEQYF

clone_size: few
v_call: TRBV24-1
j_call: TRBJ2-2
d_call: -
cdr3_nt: TGTGCCACCAGTGGGTCCCGTCTAGGCACCGGGGAGCTGTTTTTT
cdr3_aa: CATSGSRLGTGELFF

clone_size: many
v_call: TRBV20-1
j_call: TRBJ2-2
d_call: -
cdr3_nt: TGCAGTGCTATTGAGAGGCCCGGGGAGCTGTTTTTT
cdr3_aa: CSAIERPGELFF

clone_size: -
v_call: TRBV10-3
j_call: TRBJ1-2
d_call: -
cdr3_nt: TGTGCCATCAGTGTCGGGTGGGATGGCTACACCTTC
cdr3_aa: CAISVGWDGYTF